This record covers a single TCR beta chain. The antigen is unknown. Germline V lookup: CDR1 KGHSH, CDR2 LQKENI. This CDR3 contains 12 residues. V shed 2 bases, J shed 7 bases, and the junction held 1 base outside the gene matches. This sample was included in a study of identical twins. Findings of the study overall: Surplus twin overlap in beta out-of-frame sequences was less pronounced. Twin sharing of out-of-frame TCR alpha was underestimated by models in monozygotic pairs.

TCRdb used MiXCR to reprocess the 5' RACE reads, holding one entry per CDR3 protein. Of more than 1.5 million distinct CDR3 sequences listed, 25% to 35% are singletons. The chain uses TRBV18 and TRBJ1-1; 7 bases agree with TRBD1. The TCR comes from a newborn girl in good health. Sample: cord blood. CDR3 coding DNA: TGTGCCAGCTCACCATCAGGGGGTGAAGCTTTCTTT. Its protein product is CASSPSGGEAFF.